The clone carrying this T cell receptor beta chain came up a few times. Its target is unknown. A sample-barcoded 5' primer and a J-beta primer mix were used in a second PCR of roughly 7 to 12 cycles. With 12 random nucleotides, a template-switch adaptor tagged each individual cDNA molecule. MiXCR, applied by TCRdb to the 5' RACE reads, yields one record per CDR3 protein. Of 730,000 or so distinct CDR3 sequences listed, 40% to 50% are singletons. The V gene's germline CDR1 is SQVTM and CDR2 ANQGSEA. The CDR3 has 12 residues. V dropped 7 bases and J dropped 4; count of bases not matched to a gene: 5. This sample is drawn from a study of blood T cells in healthy people across ages. Study conclusions and caveats: Observed TCR beta diversity per million T cells went down as age went up. This fall followed a roughly linear course with age.

The donors, all healthy, were Caucasians living in Russia, aged about 6 to 95. Samples each yielded at least 6 micrograms of total RNA. The receptor was isolated from a man older than 75 in good health. The chain couples TRBV29-1 to TRBJ1-1; 8 nucleotides match TRBD1. Input material: blood. CDR3 in amino acids: CSGDRGGTEAFF. In DNA form, the CDR3 reads TGCAGCGGTGACAGGGGCGGCACTGAAGCTTTCTTT.